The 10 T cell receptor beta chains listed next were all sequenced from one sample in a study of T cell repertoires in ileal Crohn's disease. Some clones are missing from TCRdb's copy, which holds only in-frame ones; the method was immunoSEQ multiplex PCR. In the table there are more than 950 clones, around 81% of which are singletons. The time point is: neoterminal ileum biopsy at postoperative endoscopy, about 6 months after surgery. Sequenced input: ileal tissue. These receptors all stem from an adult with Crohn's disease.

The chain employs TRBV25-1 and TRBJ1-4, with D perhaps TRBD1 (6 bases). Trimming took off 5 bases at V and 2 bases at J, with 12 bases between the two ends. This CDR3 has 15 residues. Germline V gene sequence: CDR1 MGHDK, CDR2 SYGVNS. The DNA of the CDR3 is TGTGCCAGCAGTACCCCGGGGGGCACTAATGAAAAACTGTTTTTT. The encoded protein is CASSTPGGTNEKLFF.

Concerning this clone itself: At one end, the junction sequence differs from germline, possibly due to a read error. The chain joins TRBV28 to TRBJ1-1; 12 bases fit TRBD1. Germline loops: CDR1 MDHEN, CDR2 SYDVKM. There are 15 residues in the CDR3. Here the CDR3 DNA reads TGTACCAGCCAGGGGGGACAGGGGGCGTCGACCCCCCCTTTCTTT. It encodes CTSQGGQGASTPPFF.

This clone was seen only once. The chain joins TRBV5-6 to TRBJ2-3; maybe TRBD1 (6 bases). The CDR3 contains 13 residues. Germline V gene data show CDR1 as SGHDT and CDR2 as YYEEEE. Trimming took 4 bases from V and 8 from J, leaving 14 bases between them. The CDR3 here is CASSPRDTRTQYF. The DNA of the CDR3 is TGTGCCAGCAGCCCACGGGACACCCGTACGCAGTATTTT.

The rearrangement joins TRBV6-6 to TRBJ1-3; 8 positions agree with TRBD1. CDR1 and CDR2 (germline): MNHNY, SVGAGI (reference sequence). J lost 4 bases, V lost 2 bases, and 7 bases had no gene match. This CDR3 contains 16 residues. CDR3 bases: TGTGCCAGCAGTTACACGCCCAGGGGGCCAGGAAACACCATATATTTT. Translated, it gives CASSYTPRGPGNTIYF.

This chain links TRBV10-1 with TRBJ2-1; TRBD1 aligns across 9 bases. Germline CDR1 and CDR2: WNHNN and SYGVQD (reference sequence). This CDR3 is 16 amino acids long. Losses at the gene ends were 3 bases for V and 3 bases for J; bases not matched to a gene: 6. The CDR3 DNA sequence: TGCGCCAGCAGTGAAACCGGGACAGGGATCTACAATGAGCAGTTCTTC. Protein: CASSETGTGIYNEQFF.

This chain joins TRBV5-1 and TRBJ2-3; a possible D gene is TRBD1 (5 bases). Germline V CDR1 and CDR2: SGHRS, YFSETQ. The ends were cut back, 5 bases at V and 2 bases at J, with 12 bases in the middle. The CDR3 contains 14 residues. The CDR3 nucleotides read TGCGCCAGCAGAGGGGTTTACCCCACAGATACGCAGTATTTT. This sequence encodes CASRGVYPTDTQYF.

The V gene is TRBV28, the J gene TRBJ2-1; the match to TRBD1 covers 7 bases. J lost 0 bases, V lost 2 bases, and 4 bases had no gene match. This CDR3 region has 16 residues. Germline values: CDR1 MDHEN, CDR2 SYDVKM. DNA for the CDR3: TGTGCCAGCAGTTTAGAGGGGGCATTCTCCTACAATGAGCAGTTCTTC. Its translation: CASSLEGAFSYNEQFF.

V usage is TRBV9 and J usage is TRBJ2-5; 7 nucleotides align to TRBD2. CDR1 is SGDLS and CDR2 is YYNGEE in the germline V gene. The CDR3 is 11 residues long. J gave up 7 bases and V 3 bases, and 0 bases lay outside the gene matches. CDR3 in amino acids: CASSGGGTQYF. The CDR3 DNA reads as TGTGCCAGCAGCGGGGGGGGGACCCAGTACTTC. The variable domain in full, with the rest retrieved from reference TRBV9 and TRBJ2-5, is DSGVTQTPKHLITATGQRVTLRCSPRSGDLSVYWYQQSLDQGLQFLIQYYNGEERAKGNILERFSAQQFPDLHSELNLSSLELGDSALYFCASSGGGTQYFGPGTRLLVL.

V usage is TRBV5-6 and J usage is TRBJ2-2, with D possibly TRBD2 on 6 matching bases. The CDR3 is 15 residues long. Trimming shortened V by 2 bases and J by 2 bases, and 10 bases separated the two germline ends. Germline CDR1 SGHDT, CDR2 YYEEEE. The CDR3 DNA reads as TGTGCCAGCAGCTTACGGGGGTCCAACACCGGGGAGCTGTTTTTT. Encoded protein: CASSLRGSNTGELFF.

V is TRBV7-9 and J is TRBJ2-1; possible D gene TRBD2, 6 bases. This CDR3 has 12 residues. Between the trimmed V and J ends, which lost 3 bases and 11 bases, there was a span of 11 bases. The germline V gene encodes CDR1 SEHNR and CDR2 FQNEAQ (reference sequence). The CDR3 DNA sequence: TGTGCCAGCAGCTTTTGGGGGGAACAGCAGTTCTTC. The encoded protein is CASSFWGEQQFF.